The next 26 T cell receptor beta chains were all read from a single sample in a study of CD8 T cells in Susac syndrome. Random hexamers were used to reverse transcribe the RNA input (0.5 to 1 ug). TCRdb recomputed calls from the immunoSEQ multiplex PCR reads with MiXCR, one row per CDR3 protein. The sample shows approximately 200,000 distinct CDR3 sequences, 95% of them seen only once. Sequencing was performed on CD4+ T cells from PBMCs. The receptors shown here come from a human donor with multiple sclerosis.

The CDR3 protein is CSVEGAGGYTF. In nucleotides, the CDR3 is TGCAGCGTTGAAGGGGCCGGTGGCTACACCTTC. The chain joins TRBV29-1 to TRBJ1-2; the D is unclear. The V end lost 1 base, the J end lost 7 bases, and 7 bases lay between the germline ends. Looked up from germline, CDR1 is SQVTM and CDR2 is ANQGSEA. This CDR3 region has 11 residues.

V gene TRBV20-1 combines with J gene TRBJ1-2, with D unresolved. The V and J ends lost 5 bases and 7 bases respectively, with 17 bases between them. The CDR3 spans 13 residues. CDR1 DFQATT and CDR2 SNEGSKA come from the germline V gene (reference sequence). CDR3 nucleotides: TGCAGTGCTGGAACGACTCCCCGGGGTGGCTACACCTTC. Encoded protein: CSAGTTPRGGYTF.

The V call is TRBV10-3, the J call TRBJ1-1, with TRBD1 as a possible D gene (5 bases). The CDR3 loop spans 11 amino acids. Looked up from germline, CDR1 is ENHRY and CDR2 is SYGVKD. Trimming stripped 10 bases from V and 1 base from J, with 7 bases between. CDR3 DNA: TGTGCCAGCACAGGGAACACTGAAGCTTTCTTT. Translating gives CASTGNTEAFF.

This sequence joins TRBV29-1 and TRBJ2-1; 8 bases fit TRBD2. The CDR3 has 13 residues. The germline V gene has CDR1 SQVTM and CDR2 ANQGSEA. Trimming took 0 bases from V and 9 from J; bases not matched to a gene: 4. CDR3 sequence (DNA): TGCAGCGTTGAAGAGTCGGCGGGAGGTGAGCAGTTCTTC. Translated: CSVEESAGGEQFF.

This chain connects TRBV18 to TRBJ2-6; D uncertain. The CDR3 extends over 14 amino acids. CDR1 and CDR2 (germline): KGHSH, LQKENI. Trimming pared 0 bases from V and 4 bases from J, leaving 4 bases between. This chain's CDR3 is CASSPPAGANVLTF. CDR3 DNA: TGTGCCAGCTCACCACCGGCCGGGGCCAACGTCCTGACTTTC.

The genes are TRBV20-1 and TRBJ2-4; D tentatively fits TRBD1 or TRBD2 (5 bases each). Germline V lookup: CDR1 DFQATT, CDR2 SNEGSKA (reference sequence). V lost 6 bases and J 0 bases, leaving 9 bases between the germline ends. The CDR3 extends over 13 amino acids. DNA for the CDR3: TGCAGTGCCACGGGGCTAGCCAAAAACATTCAGTACTTC. Translation: CSATGLAKNIQYF.

The chain links TRBV6-1 to TRBJ1-4, with D maybe TRBD1 (6 bases). The CDR3 loop spans 17 amino acids. The germline gives CDR1 MNHNS, CDR2 SASEGT. V lost 4 bases and J 0 bases, leaving 15 bases between the germline ends. The CDR3 nucleotides read TGTGCCAGCAGTGCCGAGAAACGACAGGCAACTAATGAAAAACTGTTTTTT. It is translated as CASSAEKRQATNEKLFF.

The chain combines TRBV6-5 with TRBJ1-5; D may be TRBD1 (5 bases). The CDR3 length is 13 residues. Trimming shortened V by 5 bases and J by 5 bases, and 10 bases separated the two germline ends. Germline CDR1 is MNHEY and CDR2 is SVGAGI. CDR3 in DNA: TGTGCCAGCAGTATCCGGGACCATCAGCCCCAGCATTTT. Amino acid sequence: CASSIRDHQPQHF.

V usage is TRBV7-2 and J usage is TRBJ2-1; 7 bases are a match to TRBD1. There are 13 residues in the CDR3. CDR1 SGHTA and CDR2 FQGNSA come from the germline V gene. The V gene end was trimmed by 5 bases and the J gene end by 10 bases; junction bases not matched to a gene: 8. CDR3 loop: CASSAGGHGEQFF. The CDR3 DNA reads TGTGCCAGCAGCGCAGGGGGTCACGGGGAGCAGTTCTTC.

This rearrangement joins TRBV30 to TRBJ1-1, with D perhaps TRBD1 (6 bases). Germline assignment: CDR1 GTSNPN and CDR2 SVGIG (reference sequence). Trimming left V 0 bases short and J 6 bases short, with 20 bases between. The CDR3 length is 16 residues. For the CDR3, the DNA is TGTGCCTGGAGTGTACCGAGGGGGTTGTTACTTGCTGAAGCTTTCTTT. Its translation is CAWSVPRGLLLAEAFF.

This chain uses TRBV5-1 with TRBJ2-1; a weak D match, TRBD1 (5 bases). The germline CDR1 and CDR2 sequences are SGHRS and YFSETQ. Trimming removed 1 base from V and 8 bases from J, with 16 bases in between. The CDR3 has 15 amino acids. Here the CDR3 DNA reads TGCGCCAGCAGCTTGAACAGGATCGACGTACATGAGCAGTTCTTC. Translation: CASSLNRIDVHEQFF.

This chain links TRBV2 with TRBJ2-5; 8 bases match TRBD2. The germline V gene encodes CDR1 SNHLY and CDR2 FYNNEI. The CDR3 runs 14 residues. V shed 6 bases, J shed 5 bases, and the junction held 8 bases outside the gene matches. The CDR3 loop reads CASSGTRIWETQYF. The CDR3 DNA sequence: TGTGCCAGCAGCGGGACTAGAATCTGGGAGACCCAGTACTTC.

The gene calls are TRBV20-1 and TRBJ1-2; 7 bases fit TRBD1. Per germline, CDR1 DFQATT and CDR2 SNEGSKA (reference sequence). Trimming at V came to 5 bases and at J to 1 base, leaving 7 bases not matched to a gene. The CDR3 covers 14 residues. The CDR3: CSAERQGFNYGYTF. CDR3 in DNA: TGCAGTGCTGAGAGACAGGGCTTTAACTATGGCTACACCTTC.

The chain has TRBV30 and TRBJ1-5; maybe TRBD1 (5 bases). Trimming removed 3 bases from V and 4 bases from J, with 10 bases in between. Per germline, CDR1 GTSNPN and CDR2 SVGIG (reference sequence). The CDR3 loop spans 13 amino acids. The CDR3 coding sequence is TGTGCCTGGAGAGACAGTTTTAATCAGCCCCAGCATTTT. Residues: CAWRDSFNQPQHF.

The CDR3 spells CASSNRGTDTEAFF. CDR3 in DNA: TGTGCCAGCAGCAACAGGGGTACGGACACTGAAGCTTTCTTT. The chain links TRBV7-3 to TRBJ1-1; 7 nucleotides line up with TRBD1. Germline CDR1 reads SGHTA; CDR2 reads FQGTGA. The V gene end was trimmed by 5 bases and the J gene end by 3 bases; junction bases not matched to a gene: 6. The CDR3 length is 14 residues.

CDR3 amino acids: CASYDSRIQYF. CDR3 nucleotides: TGTGCCAGCTATGACAGTCGGATACAGTACTTC. The rearrangement links TRBV6-5 to TRBJ2-7, with D possibly matching TRBD1 (5 bases). Trimming pared 8 bases from V and 10 bases from J, leaving 15 bases between. This CDR3 comprises 11 residues. Germline assignment: CDR1 MNHEY and CDR2 SVGAGI.

The rearrangement uses TRBV2 and TRBJ2-7; a weak D match, TRBD1 (5 bases). The CDR3 totals 13 residues. Trimming left V 3 bases short and J 3 bases short, with 9 bases between. Germline assignment: CDR1 SNHLY and CDR2 FYNNEI. The CDR3 region has the DNA TGTGCCAGCAGTGAGTATCAGGGCTACGAGCAGTACGTC. It is translated as CASSEYQGYEQYV.

This chain uses TRBV10-3 with TRBJ1-2; no firm D call. This CDR3 comprises 14 residues. Trimming left V 3 bases short and J 2 bases short, with 10 bases between. CDR1 is ENHRY, CDR2 SYGVKD, per germline. Written as DNA, the CDR3 is TGTGCCATCAGTGATCGAGTGGAAAACTATGGCTACACCTTC. Translation: CAISDRVENYGYTF.

This clonotype was observed once. The chain carries TRBV27 and TRBJ2-6; possible D gene TRBD1, 5 bases. Trimming took 5 bases from V and 3 from J, leaving 11 bases between them. The CDR3 has 15 amino acids. CDR1 is MNHEY, CDR2 SMNVEV, per germline (reference sequence). CDR3 amino acids: CASSNRQDGANVLTF. The CDR3 DNA follows: TGTGCCAGCAGTAACAGGCAGGATGGGGCCAACGTCCTGACTTTC.

V usage is TRBV29-1 and J usage is TRBJ1-1, with 8 bases identical to TRBD1. The CDR3 covers 15 residues. Germline values: CDR1 SQVTM, CDR2 ANQGSEA. With 6 bases clipped from V and 4 bases from J, the junction kept 13 bases outside the gene matches. CDR3 nucleotide sequence: TGCAGCGTCCCCTGGACAGGGCAATTGGGCACTGAAGCTTTCTTT. The encoded protein is CSVPWTGQLGTEAFF.

The rearrangement links TRBV6-5 to TRBJ2-2; maybe TRBD1 (5 bases). Germline V gene data show CDR1 as MNHEY and CDR2 as SVGAGI. CDR3 length equals 15 residues. The V and J ends lost 7 bases and 0 bases respectively, with 12 bases between them. The CDR3 spells CASNLDRSNTGELFF. In nucleotides, the CDR3 is TGTGCCAGCAACCTAGACAGATCGAACACCGGGGAGCTGTTTTTT.

As DNA, the CDR3 is TGTGCCAGCAGTGACCCAGGAGAAAAACTGTTTTTT. It codes for CASSDPGEKLFF. J is TRBJ1-4 and V is TRBV25-1, with D unresolved. Germline lookup yields CDR1 MGHDK and CDR2 SYGVNS. The CDR3 sequence is 12 residues long. With 3 bases removed from V and 8 bases from J, the gap between germline ends came to 7 bases.

The gene calls are TRBV7-2 and TRBJ1-1, with TRBD1 matching 9 bases. CDR1 is SGHTA, CDR2 FQGNSA, per germline. The V gene end was trimmed by 3 bases and the J gene end by 3 bases; junction bases not matched to a gene: 2. There are 14 residues in the CDR3. In DNA, the CDR3 is TGTGCCAGCAGCTTTAGACAGGGGGACACTGAAGCTTTCTTT. It specifies CASSFRQGDTEAFF.

The gene calls are TRBV7-8 and TRBJ2-3, with 7 nucleotides matching TRBD2. The CDR3 loop spans 15 amino acids. CDR1 and CDR2 (germline): SGHVS, FQNEAQ. The junction had 4 bases not matched to a gene; V was cut back by 1 base and J by 3 bases. The CDR3 bases are TGTGCCAGCAGCTTAGTAGGGACTATTACAGATACGCAGTATTTT. This codes for CASSLVGTITDTQYF.

The gene calls are TRBV29-1 and TRBJ2-5; 8 bases agree with TRBD1. From germline, CDR1 is SQVTM and CDR2 ANQGSEA. The CDR3 sequence is 15 residues long. V shed 7 bases, J shed 1 base, and the junction held 11 bases outside the gene matches. The CDR3 protein is CSAGQGERIQETQYF. As DNA, the CDR3 is TGCAGCGCCGGACAGGGCGAACGTATCCAAGAGACCCAGTACTTC.

The chain has TRBV3-1 and TRBJ2-1; 10 bases align to TRBD2. V trimming: 4 bases; J trimming: 7 bases; junction bases outside the gene matches: 10. The germline V gene encodes CDR1 LGHDT and CDR2 YNNKEL (reference sequence). This CDR3 has 16 amino acids. The CDR3 sequence: CASSPRLAGQGNEQFF. The CDR3 bases are TGTGCCAGCAGCCCTAGACTAGCGGGCCAGGGGAATGAGCAGTTCTTC.